This TCR beta chain was obtained from a study of regulatory T cells in long-lasting Graves disease. The study's findings and limits: With a small sample size, accuracy may have been reduced. Repertoires from persistent disease leaned toward TRBV28, TRBJ1-2 and TRBJ2-5.

This clonotype has a count of ten or more. Its antigen is unknown. The time point here: newly diagnosed GD, antithyroid drugs for less than 3 months. RNA from PBMCs was the source of the TCR library. HTBI primers from iRepertoire and Arm-PCR of CDR3 regions yielded the TCR beta libraries. TCRdb reanalysed the multiplex PCR reads using MiXCR and keeps one entry per CDR3 protein. Of roughly 610,000 distinct CDR3 sequences listed, roughly 15% are singletons. CDR1 and CDR2 from the germline V gene are SGHAT and FQNNGV. V dropped 5 bases and J dropped 5 bases, with 6 bases sitting between them. The CDR3 is made up of 11 amino acids. Another study also made use of these data, one on T cells in Graves' hyperthyroidism and ophthalmopathy. That source adds: Most thyroid clonotypes with frequency above 0.001 were detected in blood.

The sequence was obtained from a young woman with Graves disease. This sample comprised peripheral blood mononuclear cells (PBMCs), obtained at new diagnosis, from a patient treated with antithyroid drugs. This chain uses TRBV11-2 with TRBJ2-5; D is unclear. CDR3 loop: CASSPYETQYF. The CDR3 nucleotides are TGTGCCAGCAGCCCGTACGAGACCCAGTACTTC. The full variable domain, rest sourced from reference TRBV11-2 and TRBJ2-5, is EAGVAQSPRYKIIEKRQSVAFWCNPISGHATLYWYQQILGQGPKLLIQFQNNGVVDDSQLPKDRFSAERLKGVDSTLKIQPAKLEDSAVYLCASSPYETQYFGPGTRLLVL.